The next 27 T cell receptor beta chains were all read from a single sample in a study of blood T cell repertoires in COVID-19 (dated by TCRdb to the early 2020s). Library preparation was by the immunoSEQ multiplex PCR assay. TCRdb re-hosts the immuneACCESS table, in-frame sequences only. Its copies lack some clones; in the studies checked, an unresolved V gene accounts for under half of them, and the cause for the rest is not known. This sample lists fewer than 400,000 clones; 80% to 90% were detected once. The ten largest clones represent roughly a tenth of the sample. Sequencing used PBMCs or T cells enriched from blood (not recorded which). The receptors derive from a woman in her fifties or sixties who had recovered from COVID-19.

J is TRBJ2-2 and V is TRBV15, with D possibly TRBD1 on 5 matching bases. Per germline, CDR1 LNHNV and CDR2 YYDKDF (reference sequence). V was clipped by 0 bases and J by 8 bases, with 13 bases between them. The CDR3 is made up of 15 amino acids. The CDR3 loop is CATSRDIKGLGELFF. The CDR3 bases are TGTGCCACCAGCAGAGATATTAAGGGGCTGGGGGAGCTGTTTTTT.

The V and J genes are TRBV2 and TRBJ1-5; TRBD1 agrees at 8 bases. The CDR3 contains 15 residues. CDR1 and CDR2 (germline): SNHLY, FYNNEI. Trimming removed 4 bases from V and 5 bases from J; junction bases left unmatched: 7. DNA of the CDR3: TGTGCCAGCAGTGCATTTGGACAGGGCTATCAGCCCCAGCATTTT. The encoded protein is CASSAFGQGYQPQHF.

The chain joins TRBV2 to TRBJ1-6; D unclear. Trimming pared 8 bases from V and 7 bases from J, leaving 9 bases between. There are 12 residues in the CDR3. Germline V gives CDR1 SNHLY, CDR2 FYNNEI. CDR3 residues: CASLLFNSPLHF. In DNA, the CDR3 is TGTGCCAGCCTACTGTTCAATTCACCCCTCCACTTT.

The gene calls are TRBV6-2 or TRBV6-3 and TRBJ1-2; perhaps TRBD1 as D (6 bases). There are 15 residues in the CDR3. In germline, CDR1 is MNHEY, CDR2 SVGEGT. Trimming removed 4 bases from V and 2 bases from J, with 14 bases in between. The CDR3 reads CASSSPGQINYGYTF. Here the CDR3 DNA reads TGTGCCAGCAGTTCTCCTGGACAGATCAACTATGGCTACACCTTC.

The J gene is TRBJ2-1, the V gene TRBV2; 11 positions match TRBD2. The J segment lost 10 bases and the V segment lost 0 bases, leaving 8 bases of the junction unmatched. CDR1 is SNHLY, CDR2 FYNNEI, per germline. The CDR3 covers 16 residues. The CDR3 reads CASSEARSGGAGEQFF. The CDR3 nucleotides read TGTGCCAGCAGTGAAGCGCGTAGCGGGGGGGCCGGAGAGCAGTTCTTC.

This chain connects TRBV19 to TRBJ2-7; no clear D. V was pared by 8 bases and J by 5 bases, with 19 bases between. Germline-derived CDR1 and CDR2 are LNHDA and SQIVND (reference sequence). This CDR3 has 14 residues. The CDR3 region has the DNA TGTGCCAGTCGTCAATCCAGTTTTTTCAACGAGCAGTACTTC. Amino acid sequence: CASRQSSFFNEQYF.

The V and J genes are TRBV5-5 and TRBJ1-2; maybe TRBD1 (5 bases). Germline CDR1 reads SGHKS; CDR2 reads YYEKEE (reference sequence). The CDR3 is made up of 17 amino acids. With 0 bases removed from V and 0 bases from J, the gap between germline ends came to 15 bases. CDR3 sequence reads: CASSLGPQGYANYGYTF. The CDR3 coding sequence is TGTGCCAGCAGCTTGGGTCCTCAGGGATACGCTAACTATGGCTACACCTTC.

The V call is TRBV7-8, the J call TRBJ2-7; TRBD2 matches 10 bases. Unmatched junction bases numbered 1, after V lost 1 base and J lost 1 base. Germline V CDR1 and CDR2: SGHVS, FQNEAQ. This CDR3 is 15 amino acids long. The CDR3 nucleotides are TGTGCCAGCAGCTTAGAAGCGGGGGGGTCCTACGAGCAGTACTTC. Translation: CASSLEAGGSYEQYF.

This chain joins TRBV7-8 and TRBJ2-1, with a possible D match to TRBD2 (6 bases). The CDR3 loop spans 12 amino acids. Trimming took 3 bases from V and 10 from J, leaving 10 bases between them. CDR1 is SGHVS and CDR2 is FQNEAQ in the germline V gene. The CDR3 protein is CASSFLSGEQFF. CDR3 DNA sequence: TGTGCCAGCAGCTTTTTAAGCGGGGAGCAGTTCTTC. The full variable domain, in which reference TRBV7-8 and TRBJ2-1 provide the parts outside the CDR3, is GAGVSQSPRYKVAKRGQDVALRCDPISGHVSLFWYQQALGQGPEFLTYFQNEAQLDKSGLPSDRFFAERPEGSVSTLKIQRTQQEDSAVYLCASSFLSGEQFFGPGTRLTVL.

At least ten counts were recorded for this clone. The chain uses TRBV29-1 and TRBJ2-1; a weak D match, TRBD2 (6 bases). The germline V gene encodes CDR1 SQVTM and CDR2 ANQGSEA. The CDR3 sequence is 12 residues long. Between the trimmed V and J ends, which lost 7 bases and 12 bases, there was a span of 19 bases. CDR3 sequence (DNA): TGCAGCGCCGACCGGCGGGATAGGGGGCAGTTCTTC. Translating it yields CSADRRDRGQFF.

V gene TRBV4-3 combines with J gene TRBJ1-4, with no clear D. V lost 3 bases to trimming and J lost 7 bases, with 12 bases between them. The CDR3 sequence is 14 residues long. Germline V lookup: CDR1 LGHNA, CDR2 YSLEER. CDR3 residues: CASSHGVIGEKLFF. For the CDR3, the DNA is TGCGCCAGCAGCCACGGGGTCATCGGTGAAAAACTGTTTTTT.

There are many counts of this clone. V gene TRBV20-1 combines with J gene TRBJ1-4; perhaps TRBD1 as D (6 bases). V gave up 3 bases and J gave up 3 bases, with 11 bases separating them. The CDR3 is 14 amino acids. The germline V gene encodes CDR1 DFQATT and CDR2 SNEGSKA (reference sequence). The CDR3 loop reads CSASPQGSNEKLFF. Here the CDR3 DNA reads TGCAGTGCTAGTCCCCAGGGGTCTAATGAAAAACTGTTTTTT.

The rearrangement links TRBV18 to TRBJ2-7, with D tentatively TRBD2 (5 bases). V dropped 5 bases and J dropped 3 bases, with 11 bases sitting between them. The CDR3 loop spans 13 amino acids. Germline CDR1 reads KGHSH; CDR2 reads LQKENI. CDR3 nucleotide sequence: TGTGCCAGCTCATCCGGACGGGACTACGAGCAGTACTTC. It codes for CASSSGRDYEQYF.

This sequence joins TRBV7-2 and TRBJ2-1; 7 bases map to TRBD1. Germline values: CDR1 SGHTA, CDR2 FQGNSA. After removal of 4 bases from V and 4 bases from J, the junction contained 7 bases not matched to a gene. The length of the CDR3 is 15 residues. The DNA for the CDR3 is TGTGCCAGCAGCTCGGACAGGACAACTTACAATGAGCAGTTCTTC. Protein product: CASSSDRTTYNEQFF.

This chain joins TRBV11-3 and TRBJ2-1; 11 positions agree with TRBD2. The CDR3 sequence is 17 residues long. The germline V gene encodes CDR1 SGHNT and CDR2 YENEEA. V gave up 0 bases and J gave up 4 bases; unmatched junction bases: 5. As DNA, the CDR3 is TGTGCCAGCAGCTTAGATTTTGTAGCGGGGGGGTACAATGAGCAGTTCTTC. It encodes CASSLDFVAGGYNEQFF.

V usage is TRBV28 and J usage is TRBJ1-6; perhaps TRBD1 as D (6 bases). Germline loops: CDR1 MDHEN, CDR2 SYDVKM. The CDR3 spans 16 residues. V shed 6 bases and J shed 5 bases, with 17 bases lying between them. The CDR3, as DNA: TGTGCCAGCAGACGTTACAATACAGGGAATAATTCACCCCTCCACTTT. Translated: CASRRYNTGNNSPLHF.

The rearrangement joins TRBV3-1 (or the pseudogene TRBV3-2) to TRBJ1-2; perhaps TRBD1 as D (5 bases). The CDR3 is 14 amino acids. Germline-derived CDR1 and CDR2 are LGHDT and YNNKEL (reference sequence). V lost 3 bases and J lost 8, with 16 bases in between. For the CDR3, the DNA is TGTGCCAGCAGCCAGGGGGGATCGCTCTCCGGCTACACCTTC. Its translation is CASSQGGSLSGYTF.

This chain joins TRBV5-6 and TRBJ1-4; TRBD1 matches 9 bases. Germline lookup yields CDR1 SGHDT and CDR2 YYEEEE. Unmatched junction bases numbered 11, after V lost 5 bases and J lost 6 bases. There are 16 residues in the CDR3. CDR3 in DNA: TGTGCCAGCAGTTTCACAACAGGGGGCGCTTATGAAAAACTGTTTTTT. The encoded protein is CASSFTTGGAYEKLFF.

The CDR3 region has the DNA TGCGCCAGCAGCCAAGAAATAGCGGGGGGGCGAGGAGATACGCAGTATTTT. It is translated as CASSQEIAGGRGDTQYF. This sequence joins TRBV4-3 and TRBJ2-3, with 11 bases fitting TRBD2. The germline V gene has CDR1 LGHNA and CDR2 YSLEER. This CDR3 contains 17 residues. V shed 0 bases and J 5 bases; nucleotides not matched to a gene: 7.

V and J are TRBV15 and TRBJ2-7; TRBD1 agrees at 8 bases. The CDR3 runs 18 residues. Per the germline V gene, CDR1 is LNHNV and CDR2 is YYDKDF (reference sequence). V lost 4 bases, J lost 5 bases, and 19 bases stayed unmatched. CDR3 sequence (DNA): TGTGCCACCAGCACCGTGATTGCCGGAAGTCAGGGGGCAAACGAGCAGTACTTC. It codes for CATSTVIAGSQGANEQYF.

This clone was seen only a few times. V gene TRBV29-1 combines with J gene TRBJ1-1; TRBD1 matches at 10 bases. CDR1 SQVTM and CDR2 ANQGSEA come from the germline V gene. J was trimmed by 8 bases and V by 4 bases; bases with no gene match: 13. CDR3 length equals 15 residues. CDR3 in amino acids: CSVAYLGQGILEAFF. DNA for the CDR3: TGCAGCGTTGCTTACCTGGGACAGGGGATTTTGGAAGCTTTCTTT.

In DNA, the CDR3 is TGTGCCAGCAGTTTCTCGCAGAAAAATCAGCCCCAGCATTTT. It specifies CASSFSQKNQPQHF. The chain links TRBV28 to TRBJ1-5, with no clear D. Trimming shortened V by 3 bases and J by 4 bases, and 10 bases separated the two germline ends. The germline gives CDR1 MDHEN, CDR2 SYDVKM. The length of the CDR3 is 14 residues.

V gene TRBV3-1 (or the pseudogene TRBV3-2) combines with J gene TRBJ2-3; 8 positions agree with TRBD2. V lost 5 bases, J lost 1 base, and 8 bases stayed unmatched. This CDR3 region has 16 residues. Germline loops: CDR1 LGHDT, CDR2 YNNKEL (reference sequence). This CDR3 is CASSAKVLAGTDTQYF. In DNA form, the CDR3 reads TGTGCCAGCAGCGCTAAAGTACTAGCGGGCACAGATACGCAGTATTTT.

The chain couples TRBV3-1 (or the pseudogene TRBV3-2) to TRBJ1-2; the match to TRBD1 covers 7 bases. The CDR3 spans 16 residues. The germline V gene has CDR1 LGHDT and CDR2 YNNKEL (reference sequence). Trimming at V came to 2 bases and at J to 5 bases, leaving 11 bases not matched to a gene. The CDR3 DNA is TGTGCCAGCAGCCAATCGGGATTTCTGGGACAGTATGGCTACACCTTC. Translating it yields CASSQSGFLGQYGYTF.

V gene TRBV18 combines with J gene TRBJ1-1; 9 nucleotides agree with TRBD1. J was trimmed by 7 bases and V by 4 bases; bases with no gene match: 1. The CDR3 runs 12 residues. CDR1 is KGHSH and CDR2 is LQKENI in the germline V gene. CDR3 nucleotides: TGTGCCAGCTCACAGGACAGGGGTGAAGCTTTCTTT. The encoded protein is CASSQDRGEAFF.

This chain links TRBV7-2 with TRBJ1-2; 7 nucleotides match TRBD1. The CDR3 length is 13 residues. V was clipped by 5 bases and J by 7 bases; unmatched bases: 7. Germline loops: CDR1 SGHTA, CDR2 FQGNSA. The CDR3 here is CASSGRQGTGYTF. The CDR3 nucleotides read TGTGCCAGCAGCGGACGACAGGGTACTGGCTACACCTTC.

The CDR3 here is CASSRGGETQYF. For the CDR3, the DNA is TGTGCCAGCTCCAGGGGTGGTGAAACGCAGTATTTT. The chain combines TRBV11-3 with TRBJ2-3; D might be TRBD1 (6 bases). The CDR3 is 12 residues long. V lost 8 bases to trimming and J lost 9 bases, with 15 bases between them. From germline, CDR1 is SGHNT and CDR2 YENEEA. Supplemented by reference TRBV11-3 and TRBJ2-3, the full variable domain reads EAGVVQSPRYKIIEKKQPVAFWCNPISGHNTLYWYLQNLGQGPELLIRYENEEAVDDSQLPKDRFSAERLKGVDSTLKIQPAELGDSAVYLCASSRGGETQYFGPGTRLTVL.